The clone carrying this T cell receptor (beta chain) was seen repeatedly, ten times or more. The germline V and J ends were trimmed by 3 bases and 4 bases, with 12 bases remaining between them. Germline CDR1 is PRHDT and CDR2 is FYEKMQ (reference sequence). The CDR3 has 14 residues. TCRdb reprocessed the reads via MiXCR and lists one record per CDR3 protein. The sample shows roughly 5,400 distinct CDR3 sequences, around 9.1% of them seen only once. The TCR comes from a human donor with rheumatoid arthritis. Sequenced input: CD4+ T cells from synovial fluid. The rearrangement links TRBV13 to TRBJ1-2, with D possibly matching TRBD1 (5 bases). As DNA, the CDR3 is TGTGCCAGCAGCTTCGGCAGGGAAGGCTATGGCTACACCTTC. It encodes CASSFGREGYGYTF.